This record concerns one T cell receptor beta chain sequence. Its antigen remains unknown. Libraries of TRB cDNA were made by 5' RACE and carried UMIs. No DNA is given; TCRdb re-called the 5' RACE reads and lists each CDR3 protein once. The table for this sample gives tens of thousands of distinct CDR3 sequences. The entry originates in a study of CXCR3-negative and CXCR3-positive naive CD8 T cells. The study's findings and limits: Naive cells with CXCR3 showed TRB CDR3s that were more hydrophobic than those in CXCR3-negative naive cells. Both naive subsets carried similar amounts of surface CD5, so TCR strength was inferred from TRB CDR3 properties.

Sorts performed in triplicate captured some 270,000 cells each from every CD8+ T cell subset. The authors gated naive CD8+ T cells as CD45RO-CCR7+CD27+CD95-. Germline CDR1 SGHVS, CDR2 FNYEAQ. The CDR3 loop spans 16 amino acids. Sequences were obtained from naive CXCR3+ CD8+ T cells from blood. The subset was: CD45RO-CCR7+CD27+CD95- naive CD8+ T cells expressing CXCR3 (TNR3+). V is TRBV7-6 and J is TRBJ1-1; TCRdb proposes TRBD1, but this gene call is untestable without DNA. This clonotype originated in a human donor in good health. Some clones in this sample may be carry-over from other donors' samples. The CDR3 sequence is CASSFSGTGGDTEAFF.